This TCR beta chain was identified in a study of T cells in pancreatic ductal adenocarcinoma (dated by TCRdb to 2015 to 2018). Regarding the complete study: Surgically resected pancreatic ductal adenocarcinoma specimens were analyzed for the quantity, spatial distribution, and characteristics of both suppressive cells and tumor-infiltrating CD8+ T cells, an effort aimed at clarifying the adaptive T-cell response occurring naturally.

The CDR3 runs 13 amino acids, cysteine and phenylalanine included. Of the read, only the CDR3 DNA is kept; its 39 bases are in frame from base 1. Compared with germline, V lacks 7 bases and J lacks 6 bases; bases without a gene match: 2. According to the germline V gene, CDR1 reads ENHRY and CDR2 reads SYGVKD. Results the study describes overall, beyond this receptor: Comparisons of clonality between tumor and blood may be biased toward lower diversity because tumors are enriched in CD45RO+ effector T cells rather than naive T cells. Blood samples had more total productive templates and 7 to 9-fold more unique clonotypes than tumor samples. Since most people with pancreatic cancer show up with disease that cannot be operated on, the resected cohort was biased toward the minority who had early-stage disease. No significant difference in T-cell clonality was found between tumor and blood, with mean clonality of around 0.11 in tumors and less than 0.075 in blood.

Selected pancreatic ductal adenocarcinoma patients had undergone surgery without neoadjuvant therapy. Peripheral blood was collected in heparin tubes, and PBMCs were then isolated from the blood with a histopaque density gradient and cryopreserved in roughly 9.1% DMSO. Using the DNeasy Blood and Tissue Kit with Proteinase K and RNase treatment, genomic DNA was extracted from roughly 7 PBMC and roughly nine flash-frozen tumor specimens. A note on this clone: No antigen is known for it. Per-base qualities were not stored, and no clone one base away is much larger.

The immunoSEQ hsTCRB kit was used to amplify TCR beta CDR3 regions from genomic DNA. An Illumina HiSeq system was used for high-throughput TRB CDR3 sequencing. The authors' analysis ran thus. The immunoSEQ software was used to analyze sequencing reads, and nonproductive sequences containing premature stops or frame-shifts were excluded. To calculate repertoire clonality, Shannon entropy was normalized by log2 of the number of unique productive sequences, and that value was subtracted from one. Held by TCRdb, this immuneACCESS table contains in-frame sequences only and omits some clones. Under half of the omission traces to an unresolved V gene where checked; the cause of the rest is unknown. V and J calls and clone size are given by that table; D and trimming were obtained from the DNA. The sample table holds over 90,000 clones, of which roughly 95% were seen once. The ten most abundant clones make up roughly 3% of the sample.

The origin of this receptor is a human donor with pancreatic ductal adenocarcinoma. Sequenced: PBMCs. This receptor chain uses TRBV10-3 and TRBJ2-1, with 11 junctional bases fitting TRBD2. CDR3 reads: CAITGTSGNEQFF. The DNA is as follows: TGTGCCATCACTGGGACTAGCGGCAATGAGCAGTTCTTC.